These 27 T cell receptor beta chains were all obtained from the same sample, sequenced in a study of beta chain features in type 1 diabetes. As every portion of the isolated RNA was reverse transcribed, the sequencing read expressed TCRB transcripts. The method was immunoSEQ multiplex PCR; TCRdb's version includes in-frame clones alone and lacks a portion of them. The repertoire holds around 160,000 clones, with 40% to 55% as singletons. Material for sequencing was Tregs from blood. These receptors originate from a man younger than 35 in good health.

This clone has just a few counts. The rearrangement joins TRBV15 to TRBJ2-1; perhaps TRBD2 as D (5 bases). V lost 0 bases and J lost 12, with 12 bases in between. Germline-derived CDR1 and CDR2 are LNHNV and YYDKDF (reference sequence). This CDR3 has 13 residues. CDR3 in amino acids: CATSRDTESGQFF. The CDR3 DNA follows: TGTGCCACCAGCAGAGATACCGAAAGCGGGCAGTTCTTC.

This clone was observed a handful of times. The chain recombines TRBV7-9 with TRBJ1-2; D is possibly TRBD1 (5 bases). Germline values: CDR1 SEHNR, CDR2 FQNEAQ (reference sequence). The CDR3 length is 16 residues. Trimming took off 1 base at V and 4 bases at J, with 16 bases between the two ends. The CDR3 loop is CASSLVFREGLYGYTF. CDR3 bases: TGTGCCAGCAGCTTAGTATTCCGAGAGGGACTCTATGGCTACACCTTC. Complete variable domain (other parts from reference TRBV7-9 and TRBJ1-2): DTGVSQNPRHKITKRGQNVTFRCDPISEHNRLYWYRQTLGQGPEFLTYFQNEAQLEKSRLLSDRFSAERPKGSFSTLEIQRTEQGDSAMYLCASSLVFREGLYGYTFGSGTRLTVV.

The rearrangement joins TRBV5-4 to TRBJ2-2; TRBD2 aligns across 10 bases. The junction had 6 bases not matched to a gene; V was cut back by 4 bases and J by 0 bases. This CDR3 is built from 17 residues. The germline CDR1 and CDR2 sequences are SGHNT and YYREEE (reference sequence). The CDR3 region has the DNA TGTGCCAGCAGCGCGACTAGCGGGCCCCCGAACACCGGGGAGCTGTTTTTT. Its protein is CASSATSGPPNTGELFF.

V gene TRBV4-1 combines with J gene TRBJ2-2, with D unclear. The CDR3 consists of 13 residues. Trimming removed 4 bases at V and 3 bases at J, with 6 bases between. Germline values: CDR1 MGHRA, CDR2 YSYEKL. CDR3 coding DNA: TGCGCCAGCAGCCCCCTACACACCGGGGAGCTGTTTTTT. Its protein is CASSPLHTGELFF.

The chain has TRBV2 and TRBJ2-1; 9 nucleotides align to TRBD1. The CDR3 sequence is 14 residues long. The V gene's germline CDR1 is SNHLY and CDR2 FYNNEI. V lost 6 bases, J lost 6 bases, and 6 bases stayed unmatched. The CDR3 region is CASSVYRGPNEQFF. CDR3 nucleotides: TGTGCCAGCAGCGTCTACAGGGGGCCCAATGAGCAGTTCTTC.

This clone was counted only a few times. The chain uses TRBV7-2 and TRBJ2-7; D is ambiguous. Trimming removed 8 bases from V and 7 bases from J, with 12 bases in between. From germline, CDR1 is SGHTA and CDR2 FQGNSA. The CDR3 covers 11 residues. CDR3 sequence reads: CASALFKEQYF. The CDR3 DNA follows: TGTGCCAGCGCGCTCTTTAAGGAGCAGTACTTC.

The chain recombines TRBV7-2 with TRBJ2-7; D may be TRBD1 (6 bases). Trimming took off 1 base at V and 3 bases at J, with 10 bases between the two ends. Germline V gene lookup returns CDR1 SGHTA and CDR2 FQGNSA. The CDR3 runs 14 residues. CDR3 protein: CASSLVTGLYEQYF. CDR3 bases: TGTGCCAGCAGCTTAGTTACAGGGCTCTACGAGCAGTACTTC. Full variable domain (missing parts from reference TRBV7-2 and TRBJ2-7): GAGVSQSPSNKVTEKGKDVELRCDPISGHTALYWYRQSLGQGLEFLIYFQGNSAPDKSGLPSDRFSAERTGGSVSTLTIQRTQQEDSAVYLCASSLVTGLYEQYFGPGTRLTVT.

In regard to this clone: Other DNA sequences within the sample encode an identical CDR3. V gene TRBV18 combines with J gene TRBJ2-7; 7 bases are a match to TRBD2. The CDR3 extends over 15 amino acids. With V trimmed by 5 bases and J by 1 base, 8 bases remained unmatched. Germline CDR1 is KGHSH and CDR2 is LQKENI. This chain's CDR3 is CASSTSGTVSYEQYF. The CDR3 nucleotides are TGTGCCAGCTCAACGAGCGGGACGGTTTCCTACGAGCAGTACTTC.

The chain links TRBV5-1 to TRBJ2-3; 12 nucleotides align to TRBD2. The germline V gene has CDR1 SGHRS and CDR2 YFSETQ. This CDR3 spans 15 amino acids. The trim removed 4 bases at V and 3 bases at J, leaving 3 bases unmatched. The chain's CDR3 is CASSRTSGETDTQYF. The CDR3 nucleotides read TGCGCCAGCAGCCGGACTAGCGGGGAGACAGATACGCAGTATTTT.

V is TRBV5-1 and J is TRBJ2-1, with D tentatively TRBD1 (6 bases). Germline V gene lookup returns CDR1 SGHRS and CDR2 YFSETQ. The CDR3 loop spans 14 amino acids. Trimming left V 0 bases short and J 7 bases short, with 11 bases between. The CDR3 nucleotides are TGCGCCAGCAGCTTGGTACAGGGTAGAAATGAGCAGTTCTTC. Amino acid sequence: CASSLVQGRNEQFF.

This clone was seen only a few times. V usage is TRBV28 and J usage is TRBJ2-1, with 10 bases lining up with TRBD2. With V trimmed by 6 bases and J by 6 bases, 8 bases remained unmatched. Germline CDR1 MDHEN, CDR2 SYDVKM. CDR3 size: 15 residues. CDR3 region: CASRPTSGLGNEQFF. The CDR3 DNA is TGTGCCAGCAGGCCGACTAGCGGGCTCGGCAATGAGCAGTTCTTC.

The V gene is TRBV30, the J gene TRBJ2-2; TRBD2 might be the D (6 bases). Per the germline V gene, CDR1 is GTSNPN and CDR2 is SVGIG (reference sequence). Deletions cut 4 bases from V and 6 bases from J, with 21 bases between. The CDR3 has 16 residues. The DNA of the CDR3 is TGTGCCTGGATGGGCTTCGGAGGGTATAATCCCGGGGAGCTGTTTTTT. Its protein product is CAWMGFGGYNPGELFF.

A few counts support this clone. The V gene is TRBV5-4, the J gene TRBJ2-3, with 9 bases identical to TRBD1. Germline-derived CDR1 and CDR2 are SGHNT and YYREEE (reference sequence). V lost 0 bases to trimming and J lost 5 bases; unmatched junction nucleotides: 10. The CDR3 totals 17 residues. CDR3 protein: CASSLAKLQGAGDTQYF. CDR3 coding DNA: TGTGCCAGCAGCTTGGCCAAGCTACAGGGGGCCGGAGATACGCAGTATTTT.

This chain links TRBV6-5 with TRBJ1-1, with 10 bases aligning to TRBD1. The junction had 8 bases not matched to a gene; V was cut back by 8 bases and J by 5 bases. This CDR3 spans 14 amino acids. Germline lookup yields CDR1 MNHEY and CDR2 SVGAGI. CDR3 sequence: CASRKRTGGTEAFF. The DNA for the CDR3 is TGTGCCAGCCGGAAACGGACAGGGGGAACTGAAGCTTTCTTT.

This clone was seen a few times. The chain links TRBV7-9 to TRBJ2-7; D not certain. Germline-derived CDR1 and CDR2 are SEHNR and FQNEAQ (reference sequence). The CDR3 spans 15 residues. V was pared by 2 bases and J by 1 base, with 12 bases between. CDR3 nucleotide sequence: TGTGCCAGCAGCTTAATTACAGAGAATTCCTACGAGCAGTACTTC. It translates to CASSLITENSYEQYF.

This chain joins TRBV7-3 and TRBJ2-5; TRBD1 is a possible D gene (7 bases). Looked up from germline, CDR1 is SGHTA and CDR2 is FQGTGA. This CDR3 contains 13 residues. V lost 3 bases to trimming and J lost 5 bases, with 10 bases between them. The CDR3 region has the DNA TGTGCCAGCAGCTTTGGAGGGGGCGAGACCCAGTACTTC. Translation: CASSFGGGETQYF.

This clone was detected only a few times. The rearrangement joins TRBV5-1 to TRBJ2-7; TRBD2 might be the D (5 bases). From germline, CDR1 is SGHRS and CDR2 YFSETQ. The CDR3 runs to 15 residues. V was clipped by 2 bases and J by 3 bases, with 15 bases between them. The DNA of the CDR3 is TGCGCCAGCAGCTTTCGGGGATCTGGGTTCTACGAGCAGTACTTC. The encoded protein is CASSFRGSGFYEQYF.

The gene calls are TRBV18 and TRBJ2-3, with D perhaps TRBD2 (6 bases). The CDR3 has 14 amino acids. Trimming removed 2 bases at V and 2 bases at J, with 8 bases between. Germline V gene lookup returns CDR1 KGHSH and CDR2 LQKENI. Here the CDR3 reads CASSPGGTTDTQYF. The CDR3 bases are TGTGCCAGCTCACCAGGAGGGACCACAGATACGCAGTATTTT.

This clone occurred a few times. The chain joins TRBV15 to TRBJ2-3; D perhaps matches TRBD2 (6 bases). Trimming left V 0 bases short and J 1 base short, with 8 bases between. CDR3 size: 15 residues. Per the germline V gene, CDR1 is LNHNV and CDR2 is YYDKDF (reference sequence). The CDR3 DNA reads TGTGCCACCAGCAGAGAAGCGGGCCGCACAGATACGCAGTATTTT. Protein product: CATSREAGRTDTQYF.

This clone was seen more than once but under ten times. The CDR3 nucleotides read TGTGCCAGCTCATTCGGACAGGGGGACTCCTACGAGCAGTACTTC. It is translated as CASSFGQGDSYEQYF. The chain is built from TRBV18 and TRBJ2-7; 10 bases are a match to TRBD1. Germline lookup yields CDR1 KGHSH and CDR2 LQKENI. The CDR3 spans 15 residues. V dropped 5 bases and J dropped 0; count of bases not matched to a gene: 4. The full variable domain, with the rest looked up from reference TRBV18 and TRBJ2-7, is NAGVMQNPRHLVRRRGQEARLRCSPMKGHSHVYWYRQLPEEGLKFMVYLQKENIIDESGMPKERFSAEFPKEGPSILRIQQVVRGDSAAYFCASSFGQGDSYEQYFGPGTRLTVT.

The rearrangement joins TRBV30 to TRBJ2-7; the D is unclear. Trimming took 4 bases from V and 0 from J, leaving 7 bases between them. The CDR3 extends over 12 amino acids. From germline, CDR1 is GTSNPN and CDR2 SVGIG (reference sequence). The CDR3 is CAWTTNSYEQYF. The DNA for the CDR3 is TGTGCCTGGACCACAAACTCCTACGAGCAGTACTTC.

The V call is TRBV9, the J call TRBJ2-2; D perhaps matches TRBD2 (6 bases). V was trimmed by 7 bases and J by 7 bases, leaving 20 bases between them. The CDR3 contains 15 residues. Germline values: CDR1 SGDLS, CDR2 YYNGEE. CDR3 nucleotides: TGTGCCAGCCGCCTCGGGAGCCGGGGTAGCGGGGAGCTGTTTTTT. As protein: CASRLGSRGSGELFF.

The gene calls are TRBV27 and TRBJ1-1; the D is unclear. The CDR3 totals 14 residues. The germline V gene encodes CDR1 MNHEY and CDR2 SMNVEV (reference sequence). Trimming shortened V by 6 bases and J by 0 bases, and 11 bases separated the two germline ends. This CDR3 reads CASSAIFMNTEAFF. CDR3 nucleotides: TGTGCCAGCAGCGCGATATTCATGAACACTGAAGCTTTCTTT.

The chain is built from TRBV4-2 and TRBJ1-3, with TRBD1 matching over 12 bases. This CDR3 spans 15 amino acids. With 6 bases clipped from V and 4 bases from J, the junction kept 4 bases outside the gene matches. Germline CDR1 reads LGHNA; CDR2 reads YNFKEQ. CDR3: CASRGTGGVGNTIYF. The CDR3 DNA follows: TGTGCCAGCAGGGGGACAGGGGGCGTCGGAAACACCATATATTTT.

The chain employs TRBV6-5 and TRBJ2-1; 7 bases match TRBD2. The trim removed 4 bases at V and 0 bases at J, leaving 6 bases unmatched. The CDR3 covers 16 residues. From germline, CDR1 is MNHEY and CDR2 SVGAGI. In nucleotides, the CDR3 is TGTGCCAGCAGTTCTAAGAGCGGGGACTCCTACAATGAGCAGTTCTTC. Protein sequence: CASSSKSGDSYNEQFF.

The chain employs TRBV27 and TRBJ1-1, with TRBD1 matching 9 bases. The germline CDR1 and CDR2 sequences are MNHEY and SMNVEV (reference sequence). This CDR3 is built from 15 residues. With 6 bases clipped from V and 0 bases from J, the junction kept 5 bases outside the gene matches. CDR3 protein: CASSLGTGMNTEAFF. CDR3 nucleotide sequence: TGTGCCAGCAGCCTGGGGACAGGGATGAACACTGAAGCTTTCTTT.

This chain joins TRBV2 and TRBJ2-2; the D gene is possibly TRBD2 (5 bases). Germline V gene lookup returns CDR1 SNHLY and CDR2 FYNNEI. V gave up 6 bases and J gave up 6 bases, with 20 bases separating them. The length of the CDR3 is 16 residues. In DNA form, the CDR3 reads TGTGCCAGCAGCCCGAAGAGGGATAGCGACGCCGGGGAGCTGTTTTTT. Amino acids: CASSPKRDSDAGELFF.